Following are 4 T cell receptor beta chains from one sample sequenced in a study of somatic mutations in cytotoxic T cells in rheumatoid arthritis (dated by TCRdb to 2016 to 2017). The library was obtained by the immunoSEQ multiplex PCR assay. TCRdb re-hosts the immuneACCESS table, in-frame sequences only. Its copies lack some clones; in the studies checked, an unresolved V gene accounts for under half of them, and the cause for the rest is not known. The sample table records over 6,500 clones; roughly 70% of these occur just once. The top ten constitute around 40% of the sample. The sample was CD8+ T cells sorted from blood. These receptors originate from a man in his forties in good health.

The J gene is TRBJ1-2, the V gene TRBV6-1; no clear D gene. Per the germline V gene, CDR1 is MNHNS and CDR2 is SASEGT. Trimming removed 2 bases from V and 4 bases from J, with 8 bases in between. The CDR3 covers 13 residues. CDR3 protein: CASSEWKIYGYTF. The CDR3 coding sequence is TGTGCCAGCAGTGAATGGAAAATCTATGGCTACACCTTC.

The chain links TRBV6-4 to TRBJ2-3; possibly TRBD2 for D (5 bases). There are 15 residues in the CDR3. V lost 0 bases and J 0 bases, leaving 7 bases between the germline ends. Germline values: CDR1 MRHNA, CDR2 SNTAGT. CDR3 DNA sequence: TGTGCCAGCAGTGACTCGAGGGCTAGCACAGATACGCAGTATTTT. Translated, it gives CASSDSRASTDTQYF.

The chain links TRBV9 to TRBJ2-3; TRBD2 agrees at 11 bases. Per germline, CDR1 SGDLS and CDR2 YYNGEE. V lost 3 bases and J lost 2; bases outside the gene matches: 8. This CDR3 is built from 17 residues. The CDR3 sequence is CASSAPLAGDNTDTQYF. For the CDR3, the DNA is TGTGCCAGCAGCGCGCCACTAGCGGGGGACAACACAGATACGCAGTATTTT.

The chain is built from TRBV6-6 and TRBJ2-3, with 8 bases lining up with TRBD2. Germline V gene data show CDR1 as MNHNY and CDR2 as SVGAGI (reference sequence). This CDR3 spans 16 amino acids. V lost 6 bases to trimming and J lost 1 base; unmatched junction nucleotides: 9. CDR3 region: CASSQAAGARTDTQYF. CDR3 DNA sequence: TGTGCCAGCAGCCAAGCAGCGGGAGCCCGCACAGATACGCAGTATTTT.